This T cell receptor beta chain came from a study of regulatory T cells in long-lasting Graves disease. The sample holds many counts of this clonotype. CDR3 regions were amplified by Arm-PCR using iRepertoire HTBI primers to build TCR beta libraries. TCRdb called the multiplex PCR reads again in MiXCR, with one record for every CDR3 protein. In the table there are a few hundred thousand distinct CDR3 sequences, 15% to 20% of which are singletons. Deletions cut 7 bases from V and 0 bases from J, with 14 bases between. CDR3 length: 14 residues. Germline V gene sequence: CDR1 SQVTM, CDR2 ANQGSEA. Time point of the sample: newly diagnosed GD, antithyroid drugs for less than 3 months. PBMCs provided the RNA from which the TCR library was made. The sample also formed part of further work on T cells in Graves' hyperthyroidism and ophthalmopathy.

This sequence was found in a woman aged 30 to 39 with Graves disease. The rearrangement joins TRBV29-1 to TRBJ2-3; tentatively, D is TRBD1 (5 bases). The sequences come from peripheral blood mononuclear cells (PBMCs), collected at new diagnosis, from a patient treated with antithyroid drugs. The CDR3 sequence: CSARETVSTDTQYF. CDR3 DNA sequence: TGCAGCGCTCGTGAGACAGTTAGCACAGATACGCAGTATTTT.